This T cell receptor beta chain comes out of a study of glioma-infiltrating T cells. Whole-study context: WHO grade II oligodendrogliomas or astrocytomas, plus non-recurrent WHO grade IV glioblastomas, were sampled. Sequencing aimed for 4.5- to 10-fold coverage of about 920,000 peripheral T cells. Whole-study results and caveats: Non-neoplastic patients had below-expected tissue-blood divergence, while all gliomas exceeded expectation. Only very few CDR3 sequences appeared in both tissue and blood.

This clonotype was picked up a small number of times. Its target is unknown. This CDR3 is built from 14 residues. The V gene lost 1 base and the J gene lost 6 bases, with 13 bases spanning the gap. Germline CDR1 LGHDT, CDR2 YNNKEL (reference sequence). TCR alpha and beta CDR3 regions were amplified from RNA using iRepertoire nested multiplex PCR. TCRdb analysed the multiplex PCR reads with MiXCR anew, one entry per CDR3 protein. The table includes about 380,000 distinct CDR3 sequences, about 40% detected once. The chain combines TRBV3-1 with TRBJ2-7; the D gene could be TRBD1 or TRBD2 (5 bases each). Sequences were obtained from glioma tissue, nonneoplastic brain tissue, or PBMCs (not recorded which). The receptor was derived from a human donor with low-grade glioma or glioblastoma, undergoing nonglioma brain surgery, or in good health (not recorded which). CDR3: CASSQVRDVREQYF. CDR3 DNA: TGTGCCAGCAGCCAAGTACGGGACGTCCGCGAGCAGTACTTC.